This T cell receptor beta chain is from a study of T cells after yellow fever vaccination. V lost 0 bases, J lost 2 bases, and 9 bases stayed unmatched. The CDR3 spans 17 residues. Germline V gene sequence: CDR1 SGDLS, CDR2 YYNGEE. TCRdb re-analysed the 5' RACE reads in MiXCR, keeping a single row per CDR3 protein. The table has 450,000 to 650,000 distinct CDR3 sequences, roughly 12% seen once. This specimen was PBMCs, taken on the day of the yellow fever booster vaccination. This TCR derives from a man aged 30-40 years who received the YFV17D yellow fever vaccine. V gene TRBV9 combines with J gene TRBJ2-3, with TRBD2 matching over 7 bases. The CDR3 region has the DNA TGTGCCAGCAGCGTAGCTAGCGCTAGCGGTCTCACAGATACGCAGTATTTT. Protein sequence: CASSVASASGLTDTQYF.